Presented here are 7 T cell receptor beta chains from one specimen sequenced in a study of blood T cell repertoires in COVID-19. Repertoires were generated with immunoSEQ multiplex PCR, while TCRdb's copy carries only in-frame clones and drops some. This table has 220,000 or so clones, nearly 90% appearing once. The source material was PBMCs or T cells enriched from blood (not recorded which). These TCRs come from a man under 40 who had been exposed to COVID-19.

This chain connects TRBV5-1 to TRBJ2-3; 9 nucleotides align to TRBD1. Trimming at V came to 6 bases and at J to 3 bases, leaving 2 bases not matched to a gene. CDR3 length: 13 amino acids. Per germline, CDR1 SGHRS and CDR2 YFSETQ. The chain's CDR3 is CASNRGQTDTQYF. CDR3 sequence (DNA): TGCGCCAGCAACAGGGGGCAGACAGATACGCAGTATTTT.

The V and J genes are TRBV7-2 and TRBJ2-7; 8 bases map to TRBD1. Germline CDR1 reads SGHTA; CDR2 reads FQGNSA. CDR3 length: 14 amino acids. The V gene end was trimmed by 5 bases and the J gene end by 6 bases; junction bases not matched to a gene: 9. The DNA of the CDR3 is TGTGCCAGCAGCCGCTCGAGACAGGGGCCCGAGCAGTACTTC. Translating gives CASSRSRQGPEQYF.

The CDR3 here is CASSDRQGSQETQYF. CDR3 in DNA: TGTGCCAGCAGTGACCGACAGGGGAGCCAAGAGACCCAGTACTTC. The rearrangement joins TRBV2 to TRBJ2-5; the match to TRBD1 covers 8 bases. Germline CDR1 and CDR2: SNHLY and FYNNEI. This CDR3 is 15 amino acids long. Trimming took 3 bases from V and 1 from J; bases not matched to a gene: 4.

The genes are TRBV10-3 and TRBJ2-2; 10 bases align to TRBD2. Trimming took 9 bases from V and 3 from J; bases not matched to a gene: 4. This CDR3 region has 14 residues. The germline V gene encodes CDR1 ENHRY and CDR2 SYGVKD. The CDR3 coding sequence is TGTGCCATGCGGACTAGCGGAGACACCGGGGAGCTGTTTTTT. This sequence encodes CAMRTSGDTGELFF.

This chain links TRBV6-2 or TRBV6-3 with TRBJ2-7, with a weak D call TRBD1 (5 bases). CDR3 length equals 15 residues. Germline CDR1 is MNHEY and CDR2 is SVGEGT. V gave up 6 bases and J gave up 0 bases, with 15 bases separating them. The CDR3 region has the DNA TGTGCCAGCAGCGATGGGGCCACCGTCTCCTACGAGCAGTACTTC. It is translated as CASSDGATVSYEQYF.

This clone was detected only a few times. The CDR3 DNA is TGTGCCTGGAGTCCACAGAGCGGCCTCTACAATGAGCAGTTCTTC. It is translated as CAWSPQSGLYNEQFF. The V call is TRBV30, the J call TRBJ2-1; TRBD2 is a possible D gene (5 bases). Germline CDR1 and CDR2: GTSNPN and SVGIG (reference sequence). With 2 bases removed from V and 3 bases from J, the gap between germline ends came to 14 bases. CDR3 size: 15 residues.

J is TRBJ1-2 and V is TRBV4-3; D gene ambiguous. The CDR3 spans 14 residues. Per the germline V gene, CDR1 is LGHNA and CDR2 is YSLEER. Trimming took 1 base from V and 7 from J, leaving 13 bases between them. CDR3 amino acids: CASSQAETRSGYTF. The CDR3 DNA follows: TGCGCCAGCAGCCAAGCGGAGACTCGGAGTGGCTACACCTTC.